In its sample, the clone carrying this TCR beta chain was seen a few times. Its antigen remains unknown. Individual cDNA molecules received unique molecular identifiers during library preparation. MiXCR was run by TCRdb on the 5' RACE reads, yielding one entry per CDR3 protein. The data contain about 87,000 distinct CDR3 sequences, 14% of them singletons. The CDR3 contains 15 residues. V gave up 1 base and J gave up 3 bases, with 12 bases separating them. Germline V gene sequence: CDR1 MDHEN, CDR2 SYDVKM. The entry originates in a study of early T cells in non-severe SARS-CoV-2 infection. Study details: Chains were unpaired, as sequencing was done on bulk RNA from unsorted whole blood.

Findings and caveats of the study: Anti-spike CD8 specificities were favored by VDJdb matching, whose results missed private and CD4 specificities.

This receptor was taken from an adult who was a healthcare worker with PCR-confirmed SARS-CoV-2 infection or an uninfected control (not recorded which). Input material: whole blood. The V and J genes are TRBV28 and TRBJ1-1, with D possibly TRBD1 on 6 matching bases. This chain's CDR3 is CASSLFQGRDTEAFF. The CDR3 bases are TGTGCCAGCAGTTTATTTCAGGGGAGGGACACTGAAGCTTTCTTT.